Listed below are T cell receptor beta chains from one sample, sequenced in a study of neoadjuvant nivolumab and ipilimumab in lung cancer. Clones were read by immunoSEQ multiplex PCR, and TCRdb kept only the in-frame ones, dropping some. This table has under 7,000 clones, less than 85% appearing once. The starting material was tumor tissue, obtained after neoadjuvant nivolumab, alone or with ipilimumab, at or shortly before surgery. The receptor set was obtained from an adult with non-small cell lung cancer. Both conserved end residues are part of each CDR3. Only some rows state a clone size, as once, few, many or a class for expanded clones.

cdr3_length clone_size v_call cdr3_aa
17 . TRBV5-1 CASSSGMDRGRNTEAFF
14 . TRBV5-1 CASSLGQGTYGYTF
15 . TRBV6-5 CASSYMLDRAYGYTF
15 . TRBV5-4 CASSFRQGVTYEQYF
17 . TRBV15 CATSRDWGNRGGYGYTF
16 . TRBV19 CASALGTDYSNQPQHF
15 . TRBV18 CASSPLEWYNYGYTF
16 . TRBV11-1 CASSRGWGKHAYEQYF
13 . TRBV5-1 CASSSAYGREQYF
15 few TRBV5-4 CASSPGHFTYNEQFF
16 . TRBV7-9 CASSSRASGRAYEQYF
14 . TRBV9 CASSVDSNSYEQYF
12 . TRBV29-1 CSVVGDSQIRVF
15 once TRBV5-1 CASSFGGTEMNEQFF
16 . TRBV18 CASSPNDRGDTGELFF
13 few TRBV6-1 CASTDRGWTEAFF
13 . TRBV10-3 CASQTGGTDTQYF
13 . TRBV7-3 CASSLGENQPQHF
14 . TRBV7-9 CASSFLRRGETQYF
14 . TRBV7-2 CASSLGPGDDEAFF
14 . TRBV6-6 CASSSEGGKYEQYF
15 . TRBV7-6 CASSLTVAGANEQFF
16 . TRBV5-1 CASSLGDGGYNYGYTF
15 . TRBV28 CASSLKRGHGQPQHF
15 once TRBV27 CASSPRAPRYNEQFF
13 . TRBV6-1 CASSETGIETQYF
15 few TRBV4-2 CASSQDLASNNEQFF
13 . TRBV11-2 CASSPEQNYGYTF
14 . TRBV5-1 CASRLSGNTGELFF
12 once TRBV30 CAWSDRVDEAFF
10 . TRBV29-1 CSVYQETQYF
14 . TRBV5-4 CASSGGTGRETQYF
11 few TRBV20-1 CSASQYDSQYF
15 once TRBV6-5 CASSPRLAGWNEQYF
14 . TRBV9 CASSGGGSTDTQYF
12 . TRBV7-2 CASSFPAAVQYF
17 few TRBV7-8 CASSPDDRGGRAREQYF
12 . TRBV10-2 CASLTSVDEQFF
18 few TRBV7-8 CASSSGTSGTRSTDTQYF
13 . TRBV5-6 CASSPTPYNEQFF
14 . TRBV19 CASSPRADHQPQHF
14 . TRBV5-4 CASSPKSGNDEQYF
15 . TRBV2 CASSLRQLLNEKLFF
14 . TRBV6-1 CASRETGGRGGYTF
16 . TRBV19 CASSKVAGQGTGELFF
16 once TRBV27 CASSPYRGPTYNEQFF
16 . TRBV2 CASSPRRVGGTDTQYF